Listed below are T cell receptor beta chains from one sample, sequenced in a study of cytomegalovirus exposure and HLA in healthy donors. Measured with immunoSEQ multiplex PCR; TCRdb has only the in-frame clones, and not every one. Seen here are under 150,000 clones, more than 85% observed once, and the top ten hold 0.55% to 0.8%. What was sequenced was PBMCs. The receptors were gathered from a man younger than 35 in good health and CMV-seronegative. CDR3s include the opening cysteine and the closing phenylalanine or tryptophan. A D gene is named only where the DNA matches it firmly. Clone size appears in some rows only: once, few, many, or a class for an expanded clone.

d_gene: NA; abundance: NA; j_gene: TRBJ2-1; v_gene: TRBV21-1; CDR3aa: CASSKARSGRGLVDEQFF; CDR3nt: TGTGCCAGCAGCAAGGCCAGGTCGGGACGGGGACTAGTGGATGAGCAGTTCTTC
d_gene: NA; abundance: NA; j_gene: TRBJ1-5; v_gene: TRBV4-1; CDR3aa: CASSQDRTGLQPQHF; CDR3nt: TGCGCCAGCAGCCAAGACAGGACGGGACTCCAGCCCCAGCATTTT
d_gene: NA; abundance: NA; j_gene: TRBJ1-5; v_gene: TRBV10-2; CDR3aa: CASSDGGIAQPQHF; CDR3nt: TGCGCCAGCAGTGATGGGGGCATAGCCCAGCCCCAGCATTTT
d_gene: NA; abundance: NA; j_gene: TRBJ2-3; v_gene: TRBV6-5; CDR3aa: CASSSSGGTDTQYF; CDR3nt: TGTGCCAGCAGTTCTAGTGGCGGCACAGATACGCAGTATTTT
d_gene: NA; abundance: NA; j_gene: TRBJ2-7; v_gene: TRBV6-4; CDR3aa: CASSPEQGSIYEQYF; CDR3nt: TGTGCCAGCAGCCCCGAACAGGGATCTATCTACGAGCAGTACTTC
d_gene: TRBD2; abundance: NA; j_gene: TRBJ2-1; v_gene: TRBV6-5; CDR3aa: CASRHWTSGRNEQFF; CDR3nt: TGTGCCAGCAGGCATTGGACTAGCGGGAGGAATGAGCAGTTCTTC
d_gene: NA; abundance: NA; j_gene: TRBJ1-6; v_gene: TRBV15; CDR3aa: CATSRERSSYNSPLHF; CDR3nt: TGTGCCACCAGCAGAGAAAGGAGCTCCTATAATTCACCCCTCCACTTT
d_gene: TRBD1; abundance: once; j_gene: TRBJ1-2; v_gene: TRBV7-9; CDR3aa: CASSIPGQGVWNGYTF; CDR3nt: TGTGCCAGCAGCATTCCGGGACAGGGGGTTTGGAATGGCTACACCTTC
d_gene: TRBD2; abundance: NA; j_gene: TRBJ2-6; v_gene: TRBV25-1; CDR3aa: CASSAPSGGGSGANVLTF; CDR3nt: TGTGCCAGCAGTGCACCTAGCGGGGGAGGCTCTGGGGCCAACGTCCTGACTTTC
d_gene: NA; abundance: NA; j_gene: TRBJ1-2; v_gene: TRBV30; CDR3aa: CASTANYGYTF; CDR3nt: TGTGCCTCGACAGCAAACTATGGCTACACCTTC
d_gene: NA; abundance: NA; j_gene: TRBJ2-2; v_gene: TRBV10-1; CDR3aa: CASSESYTGELLF; CDR3nt: TGCGCCAGCAGTGAGTCGTACACCGGGGAGCTGCTTTTT
d_gene: NA; abundance: NA; j_gene: TRBJ2-4; v_gene: TRBV5-8; CDR3aa: CASSLVDSLAKNIQYF; CDR3nt: TGTGCCAGCAGCTTGGTCGACAGCCTAGCCAAAAACATTCAGTACTTC
d_gene: NA; abundance: once; j_gene: TRBJ1-1; v_gene: TRBV25-1; CDR3aa: CASRPEEGVNTEAFF; CDR3nt: TGTGCCAGCAGGCCGGAGGAGGGAGTGAACACTGAAGCTTTCTTT
d_gene: NA; abundance: NA; j_gene: TRBJ1-1; v_gene: TRBV7-6; CDR3aa: CASSSNMNTEAFF; CDR3nt: TGTGCCAGCAGCTCCAACATGAACACTGAAGCTTTCTTT
d_gene: NA; abundance: NA; j_gene: TRBJ2-1; v_gene: TRBV19; CDR3aa: CASSPSWGAGGIEQFF; CDR3nt: TGTGCCAGTAGTCCGTCTTGGGGAGCGGGCGGGATTGAGCAGTTCTTC
d_gene: TRBD2; abundance: NA; j_gene: TRBJ2-2; v_gene: TRBV25-1; CDR3aa: CASSEYRGGRFTGELFF; CDR3nt: TGTGCCAGCAGTGAATACCGGGGGGGCCGTTTCACCGGGGAGCTGTTTTTT
d_gene: NA; abundance: NA; j_gene: TRBJ1-4; v_gene: TRBV5-1; CDR3aa: CASSLDRATNEKLFF; CDR3nt: TGCGCCAGCAGCTTGGACAGAGCAACTAATGAAAAACTGTTTTTT
d_gene: NA; abundance: NA; j_gene: TRBJ2-7; v_gene: TRBV19; CDR3aa: CASSPGQFSYEQYF; CDR3nt: TGTGCCAGTAGTCCCGGACAGTTCTCCTACGAGCAGTACTTC
d_gene: TRBD2; abundance: NA; j_gene: TRBJ2-5; v_gene: TRBV7-7; CDR3aa: CASSLGGTTQETQYF; CDR3nt: TGTGCCAGCAGCTTAGGGGGGACTACTCAAGAGACCCAGTACTTC
d_gene: NA; abundance: NA; j_gene: TRBJ1-4; v_gene: TRBV5-1; CDR3aa: CASRSRVFGEKLFF; CDR3nt: TGCGCCAGCAGGTCCAGGGTATTTGGTGAAAAACTGTTTTTT
d_gene: TRBD2; abundance: NA; j_gene: TRBJ2-7; v_gene: TRBV7-9; CDR3aa: CAVTSGGAYEQYF; CDR3nt: TGTGCCGTTACTAGCGGGGGGGCTTACGAGCAGTACTTC
d_gene: NA; abundance: NA; j_gene: TRBJ2-4; v_gene: TRBV16; CDR3aa: CASSPRGGLAKNIQYF; CDR3nt: TGTGCCAGCAGCCCCCGAGGGGGTCTAGCCAAAAACATTCAGTACTTC
d_gene: TRBD1; abundance: NA; j_gene: TRBJ2-2; v_gene: TRBV5-1; CDR3aa: CASSGTDRRVGELFF; CDR3nt: TGCGCCAGCAGCGGGACAGACCGTCGGGTCGGGGAGCTGTTTTTT
d_gene: NA; abundance: NA; j_gene: TRBJ2-7; v_gene: TRBV5-1; CDR3aa: CASSLEGGGLSYEQYF; CDR3nt: TGCGCCAGCAGCTTGGAGGGAGGAGGTCTTTCCTACGAGCAGTACTTC
d_gene: NA; abundance: NA; j_gene: TRBJ2-2; v_gene: TRBV7-8; CDR3aa: CASSLARLDNGELFF; CDR3nt: TGTGCCAGCAGCTTGGCTAGACTAGATAACGGGGAGCTGTTTTTT
d_gene: NA; abundance: NA; j_gene: TRBJ2-1; v_gene: TRBV4-3; CDR3aa: CASSQSAGSGQFF; CDR3nt: TGCGCCAGCAGCCAGTCTGCGGGGTCGGGGCAGTTCTTC
d_gene: TRBD1; abundance: NA; j_gene: TRBJ2-1; v_gene: TRBV4-3; CDR3aa: CASSQATGVNNEQFF; CDR3nt: TGCGCCAGCAGCCAAGCCACAGGGGTGAACAATGAGCAGTTCTTC
d_gene: NA; abundance: NA; j_gene: TRBJ2-1; v_gene: TRBV4-3; CDR3aa: CASSIRSSSYNEQFF; CDR3nt: TGCGCCAGCAGCATCCGGTCGAGCTCCTACAATGAGCAGTTCTTC
d_gene: NA; abundance: NA; j_gene: TRBJ2-1; v_gene: TRBV12-5; CDR3aa: CASGWGGEQFF; CDR3nt: TGTGCTAGTGGTTGGGGGGGCGAGCAGTTCTTC
d_gene: NA; abundance: NA; j_gene: TRBJ2-1; v_gene: TRBV6-1; CDR3aa: CASSLYNEQFF; CDR3nt: TGTGCCAGCAGTCTTTACAATGAGCAGTTCTTC
d_gene: NA; abundance: NA; j_gene: TRBJ1-1; v_gene: TRBV6-5; CDR3aa: CASSYHEALNTEAFF; CDR3nt: TGTGCCAGCAGTTACCACGAGGCGCTGAACACTGAAGCTTTCTTT
d_gene: TRBD1; abundance: many; j_gene: TRBJ2-1; v_gene: TRBV5-1; CDR3aa: CASSAHRGSHEQFF; CDR3nt: TGCGCCAGCAGCGCCCACAGGGGCTCCCATGAGCAGTTCTTC
d_gene: TRBD1; abundance: once; j_gene: TRBJ1-2; v_gene: TRBV27; CDR3aa: CASSLRTGGAWGYTF; CDR3nt: TGTGCCAGCAGTTTAAGGACAGGGGGCGCGTGGGGCTACACCTTC
d_gene: NA; abundance: NA; j_gene: TRBJ2-2; v_gene: TRBV15; CDR3aa: CATSKGENTGELFF; CDR3nt: TGTGCCACCAGCAAGGGAGAGAACACCGGGGAGCTGTTTTTT
d_gene: TRBD1; abundance: NA; j_gene: TRBJ2-1; v_gene: TRBV9; CDR3aa: CASSQTRTGHNEQFF; CDR3nt: TGTGCCAGCAGCCAGACCCGGACAGGGCACAATGAGCAGTTCTTC
d_gene: TRBD2; abundance: NA; j_gene: TRBJ2-1; v_gene: TRBV7-3; CDR3aa: CASSFSGGHYNEQFF; CDR3nt: TGTGCCAGCAGCTTTAGCGGGGGTCACTACAATGAGCAGTTCTTC
d_gene: NA; abundance: NA; j_gene: TRBJ1-6; v_gene: TRBV6-5; CDR3aa: CASRVGGAANSPLHF; CDR3nt: TGTGCCAGCAGGGTGGGGGGGGCCGCGAATTCACCCCTCCACTTT
d_gene: TRBD2; abundance: NA; j_gene: TRBJ2-1; v_gene: TRBV29-1; CDR3aa: CSAVTSGGIDEQFF; CDR3nt: TGCAGCGCCGTAACTAGCGGGGGGATAGATGAGCAGTTCTTC
d_gene: TRBD2; abundance: once; j_gene: TRBJ2-1; v_gene: TRBV6-6; CDR3aa: CASSYPGLGWFF; CDR3nt: TGTGCCAGCAGTTACCCGGGACTAGGTTGGTTCTTC
d_gene: TRBD2; abundance: NA; j_gene: TRBJ2-1; v_gene: TRBV13; CDR3aa: CASSRTGTSGEQFF; CDR3nt: TGTGCCAGCAGCAGAACCGGGACTAGCGGTGAGCAGTTCTTC
d_gene: NA; abundance: NA; j_gene: TRBJ2-2; v_gene: TRBV5-4; CDR3aa: CASSPTMAGEGTGELFF; CDR3nt: TGTGCCAGCAGCCCGACCATGGCAGGGGAGGGCACCGGGGAGCTGTTTTTT
d_gene: TRBD1; abundance: NA; j_gene: TRBJ1-4; v_gene: TRBV9; CDR3aa: CASSVEGARSNEKLFF; CDR3nt: TGTGCCAGCAGCGTCGAGGGGGCGCGTTCTAATGAAAAACTGTTTTTT
d_gene: TRBD1; abundance: NA; j_gene: TRBJ1-6; v_gene: TRBV15; CDR3aa: CATSRGTGISPLHF; CDR3nt: TGTGCCACCAGCAGAGGGACAGGGATCTCACCCCTCCACTTT
d_gene: TRBD1; abundance: NA; j_gene: TRBJ2-7; v_gene: TRBV5-1; CDR3aa: CATQRDRVGEQYF; CDR3nt: TGCGCCACCCAAAGGGACAGGGTAGGGGAGCAGTACTTC
d_gene: NA; abundance: NA; j_gene: TRBJ2-3; v_gene: TRBV10-2; CDR3aa: CASSETFPDTDTQYF; CDR3nt: TGCGCCAGCAGTGAGACTTTTCCCGACACAGATACGCAGTATTTT
d_gene: TRBD1; abundance: NA; j_gene: TRBJ2-5; v_gene: TRBV29-1; CDR3aa: CSVETGQGAQETQYF; CDR3nt: TGCAGCGTTGAAACAGGACAGGGCGCACAAGAGACCCAGTACTTC
d_gene: NA; abundance: once; j_gene: TRBJ2-2; v_gene: TRBV5-1; CDR3aa: CASSLNQGSAGELFF; CDR3nt: TGCGCCAGCAGCTTGAATCAGGGGTCCGCCGGGGAGCTGTTTTTT
d_gene: TRBD1; abundance: once; j_gene: TRBJ2-1; v_gene: TRBV6-5; CDR3aa: CASSYSRTGGWCEQFF; CDR3nt: TGTGCCAGCAGTTACTCACGGACAGGGGGGTGGTGTGAGCAGTTCTTC
d_gene: TRBD2; abundance: NA; j_gene: TRBJ2-7; v_gene: TRBV4-2; CDR3aa: CASSLGLSGGPYEQYF; CDR3nt: TGTGCCAGCAGCCTGGGACTCAGCGGGGGCCCCTACGAGCAGTACTTC
d_gene: NA; abundance: NA; j_gene: TRBJ1-2; v_gene: TRBV4-1; CDR3aa: CASSQGHQGYGYTF; CDR3nt: TGCGCCAGCAGCCAAGGTCACCAGGGTTATGGCTACACCTTC
d_gene: NA; abundance: NA; j_gene: TRBJ1-5; v_gene: TRBV19; CDR3aa: CASSSRVMNNQPQHF; CDR3nt: TGTGCCAGTAGTTCCAGGGTTATGAACAATCAGCCCCAGCATTTT
d_gene: NA; abundance: NA; j_gene: TRBJ2-5; v_gene: TRBV28; CDR3aa: CASSTQVLETQYF; CDR3nt: TGTGCCAGCAGTACACAGGTTCTAGAGACCCAGTACTTC
d_gene: TRBD1; abundance: NA; j_gene: TRBJ1-2; v_gene: TRBV6-1; CDR3aa: CASSRDRNYGYTF; CDR3nt: TGTGCCAGCAGTCGGGACAGGAACTATGGCTACACCTTC
d_gene: TRBD1; abundance: NA; j_gene: TRBJ2-4; v_gene: TRBV7-9; CDR3aa: CASSPQGAKNIQYF; CDR3nt: TGTGCCAGCAGCCCACAGGGGGCCAAAAACATTCAGTACTTC
d_gene: TRBD1; abundance: NA; j_gene: TRBJ2-7; v_gene: TRBV6-5; CDR3aa: CASSYSSGTGNYEQYF; CDR3nt: TGTGCCAGCAGTTACTCCTCCGGGACAGGGAACTACGAGCAGTACTTC
d_gene: NA; abundance: NA; j_gene: TRBJ2-5; v_gene: TRBV5-1; CDR3aa: CASSLQETQYF; CDR3nt: TGCGCCAGCAGCCTCCAAGAGACCCAGTACTTC
d_gene: TRBD2; abundance: NA; j_gene: TRBJ2-7; v_gene: TRBV9; CDR3aa: CASSVGSSGVLEQYF; CDR3nt: TGTGCCAGCAGCGTAGGTAGTAGCGGGGTACTTGAGCAGTACTTC
d_gene: NA; abundance: once; j_gene: TRBJ2-1; v_gene: TRBV19; CDR3aa: CASSIAPSAYNEQFF; CDR3nt: TGTGCCAGTAGTATAGCACCTAGCGCCTACAATGAGCAGTTCTTC
d_gene: NA; abundance: NA; j_gene: TRBJ2-1; v_gene: TRBV5-4; CDR3aa: CASQVRPGASSYNEQFF; CDR3nt: TGTGCCAGCCAGGTTAGGCCAGGGGCGAGCTCCTACAATGAGCAGTTCTTC
d_gene: NA; abundance: NA; j_gene: TRBJ1-5; v_gene: TRBV7-2; CDR3aa: CASSPWRDQPQHF; CDR3nt: TGTGCCAGCAGCCCCTGGAGAGATCAGCCCCAGCATTTT